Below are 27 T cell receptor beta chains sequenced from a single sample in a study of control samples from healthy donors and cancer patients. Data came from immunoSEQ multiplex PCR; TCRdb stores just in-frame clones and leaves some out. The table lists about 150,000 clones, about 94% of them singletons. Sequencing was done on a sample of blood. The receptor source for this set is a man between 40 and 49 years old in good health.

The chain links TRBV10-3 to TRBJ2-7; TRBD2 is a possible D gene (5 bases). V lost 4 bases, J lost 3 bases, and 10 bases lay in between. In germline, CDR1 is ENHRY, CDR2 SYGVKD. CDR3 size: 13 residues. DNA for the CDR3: TGTGCCATCAGTGGTTACGGGGTCTACGAGCAGTACTTC. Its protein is CAISGYGVYEQYF.

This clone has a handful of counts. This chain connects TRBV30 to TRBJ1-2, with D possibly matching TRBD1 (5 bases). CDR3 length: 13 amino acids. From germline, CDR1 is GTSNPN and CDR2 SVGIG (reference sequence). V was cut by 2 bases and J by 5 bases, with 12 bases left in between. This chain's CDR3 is CAWSPGTVYGYTF. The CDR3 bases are TGTGCCTGGAGTCCGGGGACGGTTTATGGCTACACCTTC.

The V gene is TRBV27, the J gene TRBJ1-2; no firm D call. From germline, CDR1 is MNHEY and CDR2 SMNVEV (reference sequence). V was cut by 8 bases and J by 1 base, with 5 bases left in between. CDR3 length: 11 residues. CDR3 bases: TGTGCCAGCTACAGTAACTATGGCTACACCTTC. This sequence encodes CASYSNYGYTF.

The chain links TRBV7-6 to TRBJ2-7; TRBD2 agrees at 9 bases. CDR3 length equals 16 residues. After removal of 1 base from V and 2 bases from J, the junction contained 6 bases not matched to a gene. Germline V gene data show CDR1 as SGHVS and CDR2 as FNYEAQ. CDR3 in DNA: TGTGCCAGCAGCTTAGGTAGCCTAGCGGGGCCCTACGAGCAGTACTTC. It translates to CASSLGSLAGPYEQYF.

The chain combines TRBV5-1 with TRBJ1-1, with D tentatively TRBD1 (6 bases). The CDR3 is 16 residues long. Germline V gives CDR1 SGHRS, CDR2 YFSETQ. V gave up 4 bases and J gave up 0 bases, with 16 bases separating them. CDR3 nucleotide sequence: TGCGCCAGCAGCCCGGCAGGGGCGTGGATGAACACTGAAGCTTTCTTT. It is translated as CASSPAGAWMNTEAFF.

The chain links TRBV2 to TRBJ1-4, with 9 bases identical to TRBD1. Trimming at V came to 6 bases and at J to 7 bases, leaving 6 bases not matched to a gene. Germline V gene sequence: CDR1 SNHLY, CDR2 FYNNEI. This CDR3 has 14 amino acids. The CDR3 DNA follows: TGTGCCAGCAGGTCGGGACAGGGTCGTGAAAAACTGTTTTTT. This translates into CASRSGQGREKLFF.

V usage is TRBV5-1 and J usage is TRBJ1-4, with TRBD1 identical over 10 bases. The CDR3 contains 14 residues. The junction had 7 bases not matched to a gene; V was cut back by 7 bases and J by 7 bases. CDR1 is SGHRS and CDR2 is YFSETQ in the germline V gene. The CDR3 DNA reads TGCGCCAGCGCCCCGACAGGGGGCGTTGAAAAACTGTTTTTT. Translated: CASAPTGGVEKLFF.

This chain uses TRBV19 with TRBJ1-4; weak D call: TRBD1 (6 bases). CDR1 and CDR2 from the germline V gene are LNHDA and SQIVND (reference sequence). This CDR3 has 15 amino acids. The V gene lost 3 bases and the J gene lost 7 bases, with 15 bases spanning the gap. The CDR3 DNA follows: TGTGCCAGTAGTATCGCGGGGGGCTCGGGTGAAAAACTGTTTTTT. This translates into CASSIAGGSGEKLFF.

CDR3 protein: CASSRGGETQYF. In DNA, the CDR3 is TGTGCCAGCAGCCGAGGAGGGGAGACCCAGTACTTC. The V and J genes are TRBV7-9 and TRBJ2-5; possibly TRBD2 for D (6 bases). This CDR3 has 12 amino acids. Germline V gene lookup returns CDR1 SEHNR and CDR2 FQNEAQ (reference sequence). V lost 5 bases, J lost 5 bases, and 9 bases lay in between.

The CDR3 DNA sequence: TGTGCCACCAGTGATATAGGTAACTACGAGCAGTACTTC. It translates to CATSDIGNYEQYF. This rearrangement joins TRBV24-1 to TRBJ2-7; D is uncertain. This CDR3 has 13 residues. The V end lost 3 bases, the J end lost 3 bases, and 8 bases lay between the germline ends. CDR1 is KGHDR and CDR2 is SFDVKD in the germline V gene.

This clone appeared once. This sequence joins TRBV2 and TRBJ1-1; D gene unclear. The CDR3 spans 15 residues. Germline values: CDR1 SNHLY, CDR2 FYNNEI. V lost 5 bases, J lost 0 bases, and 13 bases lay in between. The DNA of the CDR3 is TGTGCCAGCAGTTCTGATACCGACTTGAACACTGAAGCTTTCTTT. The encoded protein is CASSSDTDLNTEAFF. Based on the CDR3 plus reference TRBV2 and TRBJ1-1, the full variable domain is EPEVTQTPSHQVTQMGQEVILRCVPISNHLYFYWYRQILGQKVEFLVSFYNNEISEKSEIFDDQFSVERPDGSNFTLKIRSTKLEDSAMYFCASSSDTDLNTEAFFGQGTRLTVV.

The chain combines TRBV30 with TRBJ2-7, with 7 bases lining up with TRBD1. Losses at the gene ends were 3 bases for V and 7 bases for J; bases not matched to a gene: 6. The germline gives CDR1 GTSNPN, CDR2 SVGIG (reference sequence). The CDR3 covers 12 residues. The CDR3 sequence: CAWSAGTDEQYF. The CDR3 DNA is TGTGCCTGGAGCGCCGGGACAGATGAGCAGTACTTC.

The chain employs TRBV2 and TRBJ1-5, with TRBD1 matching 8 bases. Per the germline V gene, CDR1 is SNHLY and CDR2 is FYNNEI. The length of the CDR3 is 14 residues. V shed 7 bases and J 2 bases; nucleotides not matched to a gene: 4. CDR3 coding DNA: TGTGCCAGCACCGGACAGGGTGGCAATCAGCCCCAGCATTTT. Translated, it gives CASTGQGGNQPQHF. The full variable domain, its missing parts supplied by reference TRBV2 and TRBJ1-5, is EPEVTQTPSHQVTQMGQEVILRCVPISNHLYFYWYRQILGQKVEFLVSFYNNEISEKSEIFDDQFSVERPDGSNFTLKIRSTKLEDSAMYFCASTGQGGNQPQHFGDGTRLSIL.

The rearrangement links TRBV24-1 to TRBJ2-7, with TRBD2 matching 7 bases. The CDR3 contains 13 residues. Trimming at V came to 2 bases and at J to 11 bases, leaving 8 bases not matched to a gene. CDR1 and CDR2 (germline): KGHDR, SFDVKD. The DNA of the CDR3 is TGTGCCACCAGTGATTCCGGCGGGGAGGGGAAGTACTTC. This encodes CATSDSGGEGKYF.

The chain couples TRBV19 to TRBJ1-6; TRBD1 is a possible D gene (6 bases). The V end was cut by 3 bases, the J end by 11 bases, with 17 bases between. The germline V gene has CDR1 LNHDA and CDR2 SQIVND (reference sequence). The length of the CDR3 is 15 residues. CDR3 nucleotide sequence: TGTGCCAGTAGTATCCTCGGAGGGGGGCTGACACCCCTCCACTTT. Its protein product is CASSILGGGLTPLHF.

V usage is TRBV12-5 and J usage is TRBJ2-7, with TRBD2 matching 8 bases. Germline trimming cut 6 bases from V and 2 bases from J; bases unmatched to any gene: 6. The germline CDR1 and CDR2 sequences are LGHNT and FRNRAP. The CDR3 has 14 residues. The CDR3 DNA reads TGTGCTAGTGGCCCGCCGGGACTAGCCTACGAGCAGTACTTC. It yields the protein CASGPPGLAYEQYF.

The CDR3 loop reads CASKKSPAAYGYTF. The CDR3 DNA reads as TGTGCCAGTAAGAAGTCCCCCGCCGCCTATGGCTACACCTTC. This chain joins TRBV19 and TRBJ1-2; D unresolved. The CDR3 runs to 14 residues. V shed 7 bases and J shed 4 bases, with 16 bases lying between them. Germline CDR1 and CDR2: LNHDA and SQIVND (reference sequence).

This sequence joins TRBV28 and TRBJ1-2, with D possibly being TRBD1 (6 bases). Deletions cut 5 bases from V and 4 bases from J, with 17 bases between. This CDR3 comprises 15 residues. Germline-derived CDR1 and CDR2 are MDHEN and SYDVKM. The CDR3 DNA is TGTGCCAGCAGTCCCGGGGGGGCGCGGAGCTATGGCTACACCTTC. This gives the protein CASSPGGARSYGYTF.

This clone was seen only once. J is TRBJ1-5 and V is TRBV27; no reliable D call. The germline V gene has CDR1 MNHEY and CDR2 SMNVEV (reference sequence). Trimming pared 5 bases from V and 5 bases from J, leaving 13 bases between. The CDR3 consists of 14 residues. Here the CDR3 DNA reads TGTGCCAGCAGTCGTCTCGGCAGTGATCAGCCCCAGCATTTT. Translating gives CASSRLGSDQPQHF.

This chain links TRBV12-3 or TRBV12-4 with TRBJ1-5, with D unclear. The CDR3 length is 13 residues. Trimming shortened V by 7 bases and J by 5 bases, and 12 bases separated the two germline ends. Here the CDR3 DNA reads TGTGCCAGCACCACAAAAAGAGATCAGCCCCAGCATTTT. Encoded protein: CASTTKRDQPQHF.

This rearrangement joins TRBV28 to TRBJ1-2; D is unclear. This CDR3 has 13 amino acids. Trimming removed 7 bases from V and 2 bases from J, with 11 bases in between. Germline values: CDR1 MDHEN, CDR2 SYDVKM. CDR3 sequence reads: CASIGFANYGYTF. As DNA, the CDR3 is TGTGCCAGCATTGGGTTCGCGAACTATGGCTACACCTTC.

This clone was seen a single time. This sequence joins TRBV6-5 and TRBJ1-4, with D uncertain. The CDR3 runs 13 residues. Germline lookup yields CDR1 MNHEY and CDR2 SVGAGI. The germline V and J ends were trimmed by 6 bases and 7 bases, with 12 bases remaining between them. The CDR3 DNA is TGTGCCAGCAGCCGGGTCGGATTTGAAAAACTGTTTTTT. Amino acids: CASSRVGFEKLFF.

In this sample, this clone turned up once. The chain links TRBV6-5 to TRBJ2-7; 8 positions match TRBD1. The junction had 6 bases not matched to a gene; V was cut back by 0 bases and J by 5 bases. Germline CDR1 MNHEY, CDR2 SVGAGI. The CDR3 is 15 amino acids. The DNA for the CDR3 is TGTGCCAGCAGTTACTCGTACAGGGGGGCCGACGAGCAGTACTTC. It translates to CASSYSYRGADEQYF.

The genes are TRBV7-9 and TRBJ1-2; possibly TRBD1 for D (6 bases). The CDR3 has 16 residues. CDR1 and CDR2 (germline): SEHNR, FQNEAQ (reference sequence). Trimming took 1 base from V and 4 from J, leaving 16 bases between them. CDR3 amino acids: CASSLEGSGGRYGYTF. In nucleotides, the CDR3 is TGTGCCAGCAGCTTAGAAGGCTCTGGGGGCCGCTATGGCTACACCTTC.

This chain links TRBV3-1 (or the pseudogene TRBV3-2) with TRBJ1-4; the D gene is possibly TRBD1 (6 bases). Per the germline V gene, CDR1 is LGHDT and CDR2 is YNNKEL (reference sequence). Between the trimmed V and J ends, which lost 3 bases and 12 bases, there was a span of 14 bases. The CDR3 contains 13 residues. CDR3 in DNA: TGTGCCAGCAGCCAGACTATTAGGGGGGAACTGTTTTTT. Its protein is CASSQTIRGELFF.

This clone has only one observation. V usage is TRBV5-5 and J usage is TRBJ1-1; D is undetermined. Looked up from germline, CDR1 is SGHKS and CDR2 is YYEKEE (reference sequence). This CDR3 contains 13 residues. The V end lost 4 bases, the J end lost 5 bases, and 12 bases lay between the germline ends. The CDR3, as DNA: TGTGCCAGCAGCACGGACCGTGAAACTGAAGCTTTCTTT. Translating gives CASSTDRETEAFF.

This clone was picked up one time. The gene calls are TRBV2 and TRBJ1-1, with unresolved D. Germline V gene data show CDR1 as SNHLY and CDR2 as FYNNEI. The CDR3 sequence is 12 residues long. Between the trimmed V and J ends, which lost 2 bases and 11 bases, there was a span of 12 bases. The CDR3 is CASSEMGSDAFF. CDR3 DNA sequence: TGTGCCAGCAGTGAAATGGGGAGTGACGCTTTCTTT. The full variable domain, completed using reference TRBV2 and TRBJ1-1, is EPEVTQTPSHQVTQMGQEVILRCVPISNHLYFYWYRQILGQKVEFLVSFYNNEISEKSEIFDDQFSVERPDGSNFTLKIRSTKLEDSAMYFCASSEMGSDAFFGQGTRLTVV.